Following are 24 T cell receptor beta chains from one sample sequenced in a study of blood T cells in healthy people across ages. The second PCR ran about 6 to 12 cycles with a sample-barcoded 5' primer and J-beta primers. TCRdb called the 5' RACE reads again in MiXCR, with one record for every CDR3 protein. Of approximately 820,000 distinct CDR3 sequences in the sample, about 42% were seen once. Sequencing was done on a sample of blood. The receptors stem from a man aged 60 to 69 in good health.

This clonotype was counted a few times. CDR3 protein: CASNYDGSYGYTF. The CDR3 DNA reads TGTGCCAGCAACTATGACGGCTCCTATGGCTACACCTTC. The chain links TRBV6-2 or TRBV6-3 to TRBJ1-2, with unresolved D. The ends were cut back, 7 bases at V and 4 bases at J, with 13 bases in the middle. The CDR3 extends over 13 amino acids. Germline V CDR1 and CDR2: MNHEY, SVGEGT.

The J gene is TRBJ2-5, the V gene TRBV6-2 or TRBV6-3; 10 nucleotides agree with TRBD2. CDR3 length: 16 amino acids. Germline V gene data show CDR1 as MNHEY and CDR2 as SVGEGT. Trimming cost V 7 bases and J 2 bases; bases outside gene matches: 10. The CDR3 DNA reads as TGTGCCAGCATACTAGCGGGGCGACACCAGCAAGAGACCCAGTACTTC. It specifies CASILAGRHQQETQYF.

The rearrangement links TRBV29-1 to TRBJ2-1, with no clear D. This CDR3 spans 12 amino acids. V dropped 0 bases and J dropped 4 bases, with 4 bases sitting between them. In germline, CDR1 is SQVTM, CDR2 ANQGSEA. The CDR3 nucleotides are TGCAGCGTTGAAGATTTGTACAATGAGCAGTTCTTC. This codes for CSVEDLYNEQFF.

This clonotype was counted only a few times. The J gene is TRBJ2-3, the V gene TRBV10-1; weak D call: TRBD2 (6 bases). Deletions cut 6 bases from V and 4 bases from J, with 14 bases between. The germline gives CDR1 WNHNN, CDR2 SYGVQD (reference sequence). The CDR3 consists of 14 residues. The CDR3 DNA sequence: TGCGCCAGCAGGGCGGGAAGCGGCTCAGATACGCAGTATTTT. It specifies CASRAGSGSDTQYF.

The chain joins TRBV15 to TRBJ2-5, with 7 bases matching TRBD1. Per germline, CDR1 LNHNV and CDR2 YYDKDF (reference sequence). This CDR3 is built from 15 residues. Trimming cost V 8 bases and J 4 bases; bases outside gene matches: 13. CDR3 coding DNA: TGTGCCACCTCACGTCGAGGGGGCGCAGGAGAGACCCAGTACTTC. Translation: CATSRRGGAGETQYF. Looking up the rest from reference TRBV15 and TRBJ2-5 gives the full variable domain: DAMVIQNPRYQVTQFGKPVTLSCSQTLNHNVMYWYQQKSSQAPKLLFHYYDKDFNNEADTPDNFQSRRPNTSFCFLDIRSPGLGDTAMYLCATSRRGGAGETQYFGPGTRLLVL.

V gene TRBV7-2 combines with J gene TRBJ2-1; 9 bases fit TRBD2. J was trimmed by 5 bases and V by 5 bases; bases with no gene match: 19. This CDR3 spans 19 amino acids. Germline assignment: CDR1 SGHTA and CDR2 FQGNSA. CDR3 nucleotides: TGTGCCAGCAGCATACGCGGGGGGGCTTTTTTGGCCGGGAACAATGAGCAGTTCTTC. Translating it yields CASSIRGGAFLAGNNEQFF.

V usage is TRBV6-1 and J usage is TRBJ2-3; D gene uncertain. The V end lost 4 bases, the J end lost 4 bases, and 9 bases lay between the germline ends. The CDR3 sequence is 13 residues long. Germline CDR1 and CDR2: MNHNS and SASEGT. CDR3 sequence (DNA): TGTGCCAGCAGTGCTAGGGAACCAGATACGCAGTATTTT. This gives the protein CASSAREPDTQYF.

J is TRBJ2-3 and V is TRBV29-1; tentatively, D is TRBD2 (6 bases). Germline-derived CDR1 and CDR2 are SQVTM and ANQGSEA. Trimming cost V 5 bases and J 8 bases, with 11 bases left between them. The CDR3 has 11 residues. The CDR3 is CSVQRRGTQYF. The CDR3 DNA is TGCAGCGTTCAAAGGCGGGGTACGCAGTATTTT.

The chain recombines TRBV7-2 with TRBJ2-7; no firm D call. V was cut by 2 bases and J by 2 bases, with 7 bases left in between. This CDR3 is 13 amino acids long. Germline CDR1 and CDR2: SGHTA and FQGNSA. The CDR3 region is CASSLQQTYEQYF. The CDR3 DNA reads as TGTGCCAGCAGCTTACAGCAGACCTACGAGCAGTACTTC.

A word on this clonotype: The junction departs from the called germline gene at one end, perhaps through a read error. This chain connects TRBV4-3 to TRBJ2-7, with a weak D call TRBD1 (5 bases). In germline, CDR1 is LGHNA, CDR2 YSLEER. The CDR3 is 15 residues long. The CDR3 spells CTSSQARQSDYEQYF. The CDR3 DNA follows: TGCACCAGCAGCCAAGCCCGACAGTCAGACTACGAGCAGTACTTC.

This rearrangement joins TRBV4-3 to TRBJ2-7, with 8 bases aligning to TRBD1. The CDR3 runs 14 residues. In germline, CDR1 is LGHNA, CDR2 YSLEER. Trimming took 4 bases from V and 6 from J; bases not matched to a gene: 8. The CDR3 spells CASSPDTTGVEQYF. The CDR3 DNA reads TGCGCCAGCAGCCCCGACACGACAGGGGTCGAGCAGTACTTC.

This clonotype was observed a few times. J is TRBJ1-1 and V is TRBV12-3 or TRBV12-4; D ambiguous. With 10 bases removed from V and 7 bases from J, the gap between germline ends came to 19 bases. The CDR3 runs 13 residues. In DNA form, the CDR3 reads TGTGCCACCTCCCAGTCGGGAGGGATTGAAGCTTTCTTT. As protein: CATSQSGGIEAFF.

This clonotype was counted a few times. This chain uses TRBV12-3 or TRBV12-4 with TRBJ2-3; 12 bases map to TRBD2. Unmatched junction bases numbered 8, after V lost 5 bases and J lost 5 bases. The CDR3 contains 16 residues. The CDR3 region has the DNA TGTGCCAGCAGTGGATCTAGCGGGGGGGCCGAAGATACGCAGTATTTT. It specifies CASSGSSGGAEDTQYF.

On this clonotype itself: Its ends do not fully match the called genes, so a read error is possible. The rearrangement joins TRBV5-1 to TRBJ2-1; the D is unclear. The CDR3 extends over 17 amino acids. Germline V gives CDR1 SGHRS, CDR2 YFSETQ. The CDR3 nucleotides are TGCGCCGGCAGCTTACTTCAGGTTGGACGGTCCGGAAATGAGCAGTTCTTC. It is translated as CAGSLLQVGRSGNEQFF.

This clonotype is a singleton in its sample. This chain links TRBV27 with TRBJ2-5; TRBD1 aligns across 10 bases. V lost 6 bases to trimming and J lost 2 bases; unmatched junction nucleotides: 9. Looked up from germline, CDR1 is MNHEY and CDR2 is SMNVEV (reference sequence). The CDR3 is made up of 16 amino acids. The CDR3 reads CASRRGDRGRQETQYF. DNA of the CDR3: TGTGCCAGCAGAAGGGGGGACAGGGGCCGTCAAGAGACCCAGTACTTC.

This sequence joins TRBV6-5 and TRBJ2-3, with 9 nucleotides matching TRBD2. V dropped 10 bases and J dropped 8; count of bases not matched to a gene: 13. CDR3 length: 14 amino acids. In germline, CDR1 is MNHEY, CDR2 SVGAGI. CDR3 nucleotide sequence: TGTGCCACCGAGAGACTAGCGGCGGGGGGTACGCAGTATTTT. This codes for CATERLAAGGTQYF.

The gene calls are TRBV20-1 and TRBJ2-5; no clear D. The DNA end favors TRBJ2-1, so the J call may be wrong. The germline CDR1 and CDR2 sequences are DFQATT and SNEGSKA (reference sequence). This CDR3 has 13 residues. The CDR3 nucleotides read TGCAGTGCTAGACGTCAGGCACAAGAGACCCAGTTCTTC. Translating gives CSARRQAQETQFF.

This clonotype was observed a handful of times. The chain carries TRBV4-1 and TRBJ2-3, with D perhaps being TRBD1 or TRBD2 (5 bases each). The V gene's germline CDR1 is MGHRA and CDR2 YSYEKL. Deletions cut 1 base from V and 6 bases from J, with 17 bases between. The CDR3 runs 16 residues. CDR3 loop: CASSQVARLEGDTQYF. The CDR3 region has the DNA TGCGCCAGCAGCCAAGTAGCTAGACTCGAGGGGGATACGCAGTATTTT.

This clonotype was counted many times. The rearrangement uses TRBV7-3 and TRBJ2-7; no clear D. The CDR3 runs 14 residues. Trimming took off 5 bases at V and 1 base at J, with 12 bases between the two ends. CDR1 and CDR2 from the germline V gene are SGHTA and FQGTGA. The CDR3 nucleotides read TGTGCCAGCAGCCGAACATTGACTTCCTACGAGCAGTACTTC. It codes for CASSRTLTSYEQYF.

This chain uses TRBV28 with TRBJ2-7; TRBD2 might be the D (5 bases). The assigned J gene may be wrong: the sequence end matches TRBJ2-5 better. Germline CDR1 reads MDHEN; CDR2 reads SYDVKM. CDR3 size: 15 residues. CDR3 sequence (DNA): TGTGCCAGCAGTTTCAACGGGGAAAATCAAGAGACCCAGTACTTC. Amino acids: CASSFNGENQETQYF.

This clonotype was observed at least ten times. The J gene is TRBJ2-6, the V gene TRBV9; tentative D call: TRBD2 (5 bases). V lost 3 bases, J lost 4 bases, and 17 bases lay in between. The CDR3 has 17 amino acids. Per germline, CDR1 SGDLS and CDR2 YYNGEE. As DNA, the CDR3 is TGTGCCAGCAGCGCCCAAACCGGGGTCTCCGGGGCCAACGTCCTGACTTTC. Amino acid sequence: CASSAQTGVSGANVLTF.

The chain uses TRBV30 and TRBJ1-5, with D unresolved. The CDR3 has 13 residues. Germline V gene lookup returns CDR1 GTSNPN and CDR2 SVGIG (reference sequence). Trimming cost V 1 base and J 2 bases, with 6 bases left between them. DNA of the CDR3: TGTGCCTGGAGTGGCGGTGGCAATCAGCCCCAGCATTTT. Amino acids: CAWSGGGNQPQHF. The whole variable domain, remainder taken from reference TRBV30 and TRBJ1-5, is SQTIHQWPATLVQPVGSPLSLECTVEGTSNPNLYWYRQAAGRGLQLLFYSVGIGQISSEVPQNLSASRPQDRQFILSSKKLLLSDSGFYLCAWSGGGNQPQHFGDGTRLSIL.

The rearrangement links TRBV5-1 to TRBJ2-1; no firm D call. The germline CDR1 and CDR2 sequences are SGHRS and YFSETQ. The CDR3 spans 12 residues. V was clipped by 5 bases and J by 5 bases, with 8 bases between them. DNA for the CDR3: TGCGCCAGCAGATCCAGTGACAATGAGCAGTTCTTC. This codes for CASRSSDNEQFF.

The chain combines TRBV4-3 with TRBJ1-2; D might be TRBD1 (5 bases). Germline lookup yields CDR1 LGHNA and CDR2 YSLEER. The CDR3 is 16 amino acids. Between the trimmed V and J ends, which lost 0 bases and 4 bases, there was a span of 15 bases. CDR3 in amino acids: CASSQDFQGGSYGYTF. The CDR3 DNA reads TGCGCCAGCAGCCAAGATTTCCAGGGCGGAAGCTATGGCTACACCTTC.